This T cell receptor beta chain was profiled in a study of T-cell memory formation after mild COVID-19 listed by TCRdb under 2021. With regard to the full study: TCR sequence clusters from the two donors were found to be largely donor specific. Two young, previously healthy adult volunteers made up the cohort, one male and one female. In two donors, T-cell clones that expanded and contracted after mild COVID-19 were followed by sequencing TCRalpha and TCRbeta repertoires longitudinally.

CDR3 length: 16 amino acids, cysteine to phenylalanine. Only the CDR3 part of the read is kept: 48 bases, read in frame from the first base. The germline V gene sets CDR1 to SGHRS and CDR2 to YFSETQ. Trimming costs V 1 base and J 2 bases, and their ends lie 12 bases apart. This clonotype has only a few counts. It has no known antigen specificity. No much larger clonotype is one base removed from it; base qualities were not supplied. Broader findings and caveats from the paper: Some responding clones were detected in pre-infection memory, which suggested that pre-existing cross-reactive memory T cells had joined the SARS-CoV-2 response. Clones contracting from day 15 to 85 had balanced CD4/CD8 phenotypes, while a second wave expanding from day 15 to 37 was biased towards CD4+. Contracting CD4+ clones were located mainly in the CM and EM memory subsets, whereas CD8+ clones were found to be enriched in EMRA. SARS-CoV-2 specificity was not confirmed for the second-wave clones peaking on day 37. The study included only a couple of mild cases, and larger cohorts that include severe cases with pre-infection samples were judged to be necessary.

Ficoll-Paque density gradient centrifugation was the method used to isolate PBMCs. TCRdb records Illumina NovaSeq 6000 as the sequencer. TCRalpha and TCRbeta cDNA libraries were constructed by 5'RACE with constant-segment primers, with sample barcodes and unique molecular identifiers being introduced. Trizol reagent was used to extract RNA from every sample. Amplification of the libraries took two PCR steps, and the second step added a second sample barcode plus Illumina TruSeq adapters. The libraries were sequenced on an Illumina NovaSeq using 2 x 150 bp paired-end reads. The paper's data handling went like this. The reads were demultiplexed and collapsed into UMI-guided consensus sequences using migec v1.2.7. Using mixcr v2.1.11, UMI consensuses were aligned to TRA and TRB V and J templates and then assembled into clonotypes. Clonotypes were classified as expanded or contracted when called significant by both edgeR and NoisET, with noise models trained on biological replicates. edgeR calls used a false discovery rate-adjusted p below 0.01 and a log2 fold-change threshold of 1. As an exploratory analysis of dynamics, max-normalized trajectories of the 1000 most abundant clonotypes were examined by PCA with hierarchical clustering. Each responding clone was given a CD4 or CD8 phenotype based on the CD4+ and CD8+ repertoires, which had been sequenced separately. TCRdb itself trimmed the public reads at Q25 with fastp, ran MiXCR and retained productive beta chains. Each record represents a unique CDR3 protein, reported with the most common genes and DNA among its rows. TCRdb's processing, not the authors' own work, is the source of the V and J calls. The sample table lists 350,000 to 450,000 distinct CDR3 sequences, around 15% of them with a count of one. Approximately 20% of the sample lies in the top ten.

This clonotype was obtained from a man between 18 and 29 years old who had mild COVID-19 (a few samples of this study predate the infection). The sample titles of this study are shuffled in the database, so cell type and time point are left out; the donor was told from shared clones. This chain is built from TRBV5-1 and TRBJ2-2, with the D gene uncertain. Material for sequencing was PBMCs or a T cell subset sorted from them (not recorded which). The DNA sequence is TGCGCCAGCAGCTTGAGTCTTCAAGGAAACACCGGGGAGCTGTTTTTT. Translated, this is CASSLSLQGNTGELFF.